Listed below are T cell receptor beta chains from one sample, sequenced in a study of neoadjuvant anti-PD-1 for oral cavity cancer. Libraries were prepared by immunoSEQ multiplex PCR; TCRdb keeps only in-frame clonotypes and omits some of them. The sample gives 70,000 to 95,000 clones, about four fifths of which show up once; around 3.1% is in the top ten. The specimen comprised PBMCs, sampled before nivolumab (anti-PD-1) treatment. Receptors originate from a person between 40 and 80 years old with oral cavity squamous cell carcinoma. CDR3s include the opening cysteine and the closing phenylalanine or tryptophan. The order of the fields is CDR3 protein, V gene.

CASSTSGATYEQYF,TRBV6-5
CAWPGEDGNTIYF,TRBV30
CASSLGTGGAEQYF,TRBV5-1
CATLRTPNTGELFF,TRBV15
CASSPGQGGSYGYTF,TRBV7-9
CASRGDGEGNQPQHF,TRBV6-1
CATSDRDGRFREQYF,TRBV15
CASSFLGTEAFF,TRBV5-1
CASSPRLGVGDTDTQYF,TRBV4-2
CASSLMGGTDTQYF,TRBV2
CASSEWGSGNTIYF,TRBV25-1
CASSFTDGTDTQYF,TRBV5-1
CASSLDGGNQPQHF,TRBV5-1
CASSYSQGTQTYEQYF,TRBV7-9
CASSQDLVAGTFYGYTF,TRBV4-1
CASSEYRTARGYTF,TRBV6-1
CASTGQGTNTEAFF,TRBV5-1
CASSQMRKQGETQYF,TRBV14
CASSILAGGFYEQFF,TRBV19
CASSEGGVPILYGYTF,TRBV6-1
CASSPGTSGLYEQYF,TRBV5-1
CASSYGQNRDTEAFF,TRBV11-2
CASSGASTGNYGYTF,TRBV6-1
CASSRDRDNYGYTF,TRBV7-8
CSVERTQNTEAFF,TRBV29-1
CASSAQGAVGDTQYF,TRBV9
CAISAGTSGPNEQFF,TRBV10-3
CASSLETNEQFF,TRBV5-4
CASSSDRVNTEAFF,TRBV6-5
CASISERSPNEKLFF,TRBV6-1
CASSFGQGYEKLFF,TRBV11-2
CASTIGTGSSYEQYF,TRBV6-5
CASAPNDRNTEAFF,TRBV28
CASSLGGAPLIEQYF,TRBV28
CSVGAGLSTYF,TRBV29-1
CASSYRPTNYGYTF,TRBV6-5
CAQAGGNYGYTF,TRBV30
CASGRDYYEQYF,TRBV6-5
CASSYSPVLGGEQYF,TRBV6-5
CAWSVQGGWYGYTF,TRBV30
CASSVAGGDKSYEQYF,TRBV7-9
CASSGEMQTQAQHF,TRBV2
CASSGTGGSAEAFF,TRBV5-1
CASSLRTYGYTF,TRBV7-2
CASGVLASYEQYF,TRBV10-2
CASSFEENTGELFF,TRBV11-2
CASSLEIGHEQFF,TRBV5-1
CASSPLSGSGNEQFF,TRBV7-2